This T cell receptor beta chain originates from a study of PD-1 blockade in classical Hodgkin lymphoma (dated by TCRdb to 2019 to 2021). About the investigation overall: Nivolumab dosing was 3 mg/kg intravenously every 2 weeks, continuing until either disease progression or unacceptable toxicity. A peripheral blood immune signature of response to PD-1 blockade in classical Hodgkin lymphoma was defined using TCR beta sequencing and CyTOF. Study-level results and caveats: A significant rise by C4D1 was seen in CD4+ but not CD8+ TCR diversity (p=0.0027 vs p=0.16), with the rise being most apparent in complete responders (p=0.02). Patients starting nivolumab less than 1 year after ASCT had lower diversity and were excluded from later analyses to avoid confounding by immune reconstitution. Baseline diversity similar to that of newly diagnosed patients was observed in trial patients achieving complete response, whereas significantly lower diversity was observed in partial responders and progressors. Baseline TCR diversity was reported as lower in newly diagnosed patients than in healthy donors, and lower still in relapsed/refractory patients. The study was limited to a single clinical trial cohort, and causes of repertoire differences, possibly disease activity or prior therapy, remained undefined.

The germline V gene encodes CDR1 MNHEY and CDR2 SVGAGI. Measured from the cysteine to the phenylalanine, the CDR3 is 13 residues long. Only the CDR3 DNA is retained, 39 bases long and in frame from the first base. The junction shows trimming of 6 bases on V and 5 bases on J, and the gene matches do not reach 6 bases of it. The time point label, as the study defines it: cycle 1 day 1 (C1D1), immediately before nivolumab initiation. Every trial patient had relapsed after autologous stem cell transplantation, and cohorts A, B and C differed in prior brentuximab vedotin exposure. The trial cohort included 50 to 70 patients with relapsed/refractory classical Hodgkin lymphoma, and each patient had a best overall response of complete response, partial response or progressive disease. Trial patients were treated with single-agent nivolumab in the multi-cohort phase II CheckMate 205 trial. An independent review committee assessed best overall response by applying the 2007 International Working Group response criteria. PBMCs from the trial were collected at three points: immediately before nivolumab initiation (C1D1), and during therapy at cycle 2 day 1 and cycle 4 day 1. Peripheral blood was collected in 8 mL Vacutainer Cell Preparation Tubes, from which PBMCs were isolated by centrifugation and then cryopreserved.

Genomic DNA was isolated using the Qiagen DNeasy kit from unsorted PBMCs as well as from negatively selected CD4+ and CD8+ fractions. Using primers that anneal to V and J segments, immunoSEQ multiplex PCR amplified the TCR beta CDR3 regions. A synthetic immune receptor repertoire was used to minimize amplification bias, and any remaining bias was removed computationally after sequencing. For the original study's pipeline: Repertoire diversity was quantified as the Shannon entropy index using custom Python scripts. Unsorted, CD4+ and CD8+ repertoires were examined separately, except in combined analyses, for which CD4+ and CD8+ sequences were merged in silico. A clone was considered expanded if an increase in frequency of at least 2-fold after treatment relative to C1D1 was found, and a pseudocount of 0.5 was applied to clones undetected at baseline. Clones with 0 or 1 copy at C1D1 were classified as singleton clones, and clones with 2 or more copies were classified as non-singleton clones. Clones expanded in unsorted samples were labelled as CD4+, CD8+ or unknown by matching protein sequences in sorted samples from the same patient. Diversity changes from C1D1 to C4D1 were tested in paired samples using Wilcoxon tests. TCRdb's version of the immuneACCESS table is confined to in-frame rearrangements and falls short of the full clone set. An unresolved V gene accounts for under half of the shortfall where checked; the remainder is of unknown origin. V, J and clone size are taken as reported in that table, and D and trimming were inferred from the DNA itself. This sample holds about 46,000 clones; about three quarters were observed only once. The top ten hold 11% of the sample.

Remarks on this clone: It lacks a known antigen. Per-base quality was not reported, and no clone a single base away is much larger than it.

The TCR was taken from a human donor with classical Hodgkin lymphoma. Recombination linked TRBV6-5 to TRBJ1-1; 7 bases in the junction line up with TRBD1. This specimen consisted of peripheral blood mononuclear cells (PBMCs), obtained at baseline. This receptor carries the CDR3 CASSVDRATEAFF. The sequenced DNA: TGTGCCAGCAGCGTCGACAGGGCGACTGAAGCTTTCTTT.